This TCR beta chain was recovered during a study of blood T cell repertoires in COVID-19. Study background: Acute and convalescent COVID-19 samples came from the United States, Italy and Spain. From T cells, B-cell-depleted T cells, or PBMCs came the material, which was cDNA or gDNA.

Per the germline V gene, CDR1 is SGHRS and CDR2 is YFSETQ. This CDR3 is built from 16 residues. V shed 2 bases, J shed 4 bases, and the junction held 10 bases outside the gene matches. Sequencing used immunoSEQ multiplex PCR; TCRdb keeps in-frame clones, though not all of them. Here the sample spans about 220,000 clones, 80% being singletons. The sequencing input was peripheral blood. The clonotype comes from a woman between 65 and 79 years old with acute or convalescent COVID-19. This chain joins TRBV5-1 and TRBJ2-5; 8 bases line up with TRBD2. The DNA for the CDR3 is TGCGCCAGCAGCTTTACGGGCGGGGGGCCTGTAGAGACCCAGTACTTC. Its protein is CASSFTGGGPVETQYF.